The clone carrying this TCR beta chain was recorded at least ten times. Per the germline V gene, CDR1 is LGHNA and CDR2 is YSLEER. This CDR3 has 14 residues. Germline trimming cut 1 base from V and 7 bases from J; bases unmatched to any gene: 2. MiXCR, run by TCRdb on the RT-PCR reads, gives a single entry per CDR3 protein. The table shows approximately 720,000 distinct CDR3 sequences, with 12% to 15% occurring only once. This chain links TRBV4-3 with TRBJ2-2; 8 bases fit TRBD1. Sequencing was done on a sample of memory CD4+ T cells from blood. The clonotype originates from a female donor in good health, serving as a healthy control. The CDR3: CASSQVGQGGELFF. The CDR3 nucleotides read TGCGCCAGCAGCCAAGTCGGACAGGGCGGGGAGCTGTTTTTT.